The 4 T cell receptor beta chains in this list originate from one sample, sequenced in a study of T cells in localized non-small cell lung cancer. Sequenced by immunoSEQ multiplex PCR; TCRdb stores in-frame clones only, minus some. The sample contains 6,000 or so clones, roughly two fifths of which appear only once. This material consisted of lung tumor tissue, taken before any cancer treatment. The receptor set was obtained from a woman aged 35 to 70 with stage II squamous cell lung carcinoma.

This clone was seen only a few times. The genes are TRBV6-8 and TRBJ1-4; the D is unclear. The CDR3 runs 13 residues. V lost 6 bases to trimming and J lost 8 bases, with 13 bases between them. Germline V gene sequence: CDR1 MNHGY, CDR2 SAAAGT. CDR3 DNA: TGTGCCAGCAGAGATGATCTGAAGGAAAAACTGTTTTTT. It specifies CASRDDLKEKLFF.

The chain carries TRBV16 and TRBJ1-1; TRBD1 is a possible D gene (5 bases). The germline gives CDR1 KGHSY, CDR2 FQNENV. The CDR3 length is 14 residues. The germline V and J ends were trimmed by 4 bases and 1 base, with 10 bases remaining between them. CDR3 protein: CASSPGRGNTEAFF. In DNA, the CDR3 is TGTGCCAGCAGCCCGGGACGGGGGAACACTGAAGCTTTCTTT. Complete variable domain (other parts from reference TRBV16 and TRBJ1-1): GEEVAQTPKHLVRGEGQKAKLYCAPIKGHSYVFWYQQVLKNEFKFLISFQNENVFDETGMPKERFSAKCLPNSPCSLEIQATKLEDSAVYFCASSPGRGNTEAFFGQGTRLTVV.

The rearrangement uses TRBV23-1 and TRBJ1-1, with D perhaps TRBD1 (5 bases). TRBV23-1 is an open reading frame, and its role is uncertain. V was pared by 3 bases and J by 6 bases, with 11 bases between. CDR3 size: 13 residues. CDR3 nucleotide sequence: TGCGCCAGCAGTCAGGGGACGCGGGCTGAAGCTTTCTTT. It translates to CASSQGTRAEAFF.

This clone was observed a handful of times. The chain recombines TRBV6-8 with TRBJ2-2; TRBD1 might be the D (5 bases). Trimming took off 7 bases at V and 1 base at J, with 13 bases between the two ends. Germline V gives CDR1 MNHGY, CDR2 SAAAGT. The CDR3 sequence is 15 residues long. Written as DNA, the CDR3 is TGTGCCAGCACCAAGGGGCAGATGAACACCGGGGAGCTGTTTTTT. Translated, it gives CASTKGQMNTGELFF.